The clone carrying this TCR beta chain came up once. The sample originates from a study of control samples from healthy donors and cancer patients. The germline CDR1 and CDR2 sequences are MNHNS and SASEGT. The CDR3 length is 13 residues. V lost 6 bases to trimming and J lost 3 bases, with 11 bases between them. Profiling relied on immunoSEQ multiplex PCR, and the TCRdb table lists in-frame clones only, not all of them. The data hold 75,000 to 90,000 clones, with around 90% observed a single time. This sequence joins TRBV6-1 and TRBJ1-1; tentatively, D is TRBD1 (5 bases). The sequence was collected from a woman between 50 and 59 years old with colorectal cancer. Input material: PBMCs. DNA for the CDR3: TGTGCCAGCAGCCTCGACAGAGACACTGAAGCTTTCTTT. Encoded protein: CASSLDRDTEAFF.